One sample yielded the 27 T cell receptor beta chains listed below, sequenced in a study of T cell responses to AZD1222 COVID-19 vaccine (dated by TCRdb to the early 2020s). Libraries came from the immunoSEQ multiplex PCR assay. TCRdb stores this immuneACCESS table with in-frame sequences only. Part of the clones is absent; in the studies checked, under half of the shortfall reflects unresolved V genes, and no reason is known for the rest. The sample data list 150,000 to 200,000 clones, and 80% to 95% of these were observed just once. Around 4.3% of the sample belongs to the ten largest clones. What the time point label conveys for this sample: baseline before first vaccination. The material was peripheral blood, obtained on day 0 of AZD1222 vaccination. The receptors derive from an adult in good health.

This clone came up a few times. The V call is TRBV12-3 or TRBV12-4, the J call TRBJ1-1; weak D call: TRBD1 (5 bases). Deletions cut 3 bases from V and 5 bases from J, with 10 bases between. CDR3 length equals 13 residues. The CDR3 spells CASSFLWGTEAFF. CDR3 bases: TGTGCCAGCAGTTTTCTCTGGGGGACTGAAGCTTTCTTT.

J is TRBJ1-4 and V is TRBV6-5, with D unresolved. The V end lost 0 bases, the J end lost 8 bases, and 4 bases lay between the germline ends. This CDR3 region has 12 residues. In germline, CDR1 is MNHEY, CDR2 SVGAGI. CDR3 residues: CASSYSPEKLFF. DNA for the CDR3: TGTGCCAGCAGTTACTCCCCCGAAAAACTGTTTTTT.

This chain links TRBV2 with TRBJ2-3, with D possibly matching TRBD2 (7 bases). The CDR3 contains 15 residues. Trimming took off 3 bases at V and 5 bases at J, with 15 bases between the two ends. Germline V CDR1 and CDR2: SNHLY, FYNNEI. The CDR3 sequence: CASSERGLVRDTQYF. CDR3 nucleotide sequence: TGTGCCAGCAGTGAGCGGGGGCTTGTGAGAGATACGCAGTATTTT. Based on the CDR3 plus reference TRBV2 and TRBJ2-3, the full variable domain is EPEVTQTPSHQVTQMGQEVILRCVPISNHLYFYWYRQILGQKVEFLVSFYNNEISEKSEIFDDQFSVERPDGSNFTLKIRSTKLEDSAMYFCASSERGLVRDTQYFGPGTRLTVL.

V is TRBV5-8 and J is TRBJ1-2; 8 positions agree with TRBD1. CDR1 is SGHTS and CDR2 is YDEGEE in the germline V gene. The CDR3 extends over 17 amino acids. Germline trimming cut 4 bases from V and 0 bases from J; bases unmatched to any gene: 11. Here the CDR3 reads CASSPGTGLLANYGYTF. CDR3 nucleotide sequence: TGTGCCAGCAGCCCCGGGACAGGTCTACTCGCTAACTATGGCTACACCTTC.

This chain joins TRBV7-2 and TRBJ1-2; possible D gene TRBD1, 6 bases. CDR1 is SGHTA, CDR2 FQGNSA, per germline. This CDR3 region has 14 residues. Trimming pared 3 bases from V and 1 base from J, leaving 9 bases between. CDR3 coding DNA: TGTGCCAGCAGCTTGGACAGAGATAACTATGGCTACACCTTC. Its translation: CASSLDRDNYGYTF.

This chain joins TRBV19 and TRBJ1-5, with D maybe TRBD1 (5 bases). Germline values: CDR1 LNHDA, CDR2 SQIVND (reference sequence). The V end was cut by 3 bases, the J end by 4 bases, with 16 bases between. This CDR3 has 16 residues. In nucleotides, the CDR3 is TGTGCCAGTAGTATTAGAGGGGCCGGATTAAATCAGCCCCAGCATTTT. The encoded protein is CASSIRGAGLNQPQHF. Full variable domain (outside the CDR3, taken from reference TRBV19 and TRBJ1-5): DGGITQSPKYLFRKEGQNVTLSCEQNLNHDAMYWYRQDPGQGLRLIYYSQIVNDFQKGDIAEGYSVSREKKESFPLTVTSAQKNPTAFYLCASSIRGAGLNQPQHFGDGTRLSIL.

The genes are TRBV6-1 and TRBJ1-5, with D uncertain. The ends were cut back, 3 bases at V and 1 base at J, with 13 bases in the middle. The CDR3 runs 16 residues. CDR1 MNHNS and CDR2 SASEGT come from the germline V gene. As DNA, the CDR3 is TGTGCCAGCAGTGAGGACCGGGGAGGGAGCAATCAGCCCCAGCATTTT. This translates into CASSEDRGGSNQPQHF.

The sample holds one count of this clone. This sequence joins TRBV5-1 and TRBJ1-1, with a possible D match to TRBD1 (6 bases). CDR3 length: 14 residues. Germline assignment: CDR1 SGHRS and CDR2 YFSETQ. V was pared by 4 bases and J by 1 base, with 11 bases between. CDR3 sequence (DNA): TGCGCCAGCAGCCTGCCGGGGGCGAACACTGAAGCTTTCTTT. Translating gives CASSLPGANTEAFF.

This chain links TRBV7-8 with TRBJ2-6; D unclear. Trimming removed 1 base from V and 3 bases from J, with 7 bases in between. Per the germline V gene, CDR1 is SGHVS and CDR2 is FQNEAQ. The CDR3 is 15 amino acids. CDR3 in DNA: TGTGCCAGCAGCTTAGTCGAGCTTGGGGCCAACGTCCTGACTTTC. Its protein is CASSLVELGANVLTF.

The rearrangement joins TRBV5-6 to TRBJ1-2; D call uncertain. The CDR3 spans 15 residues. V was shortened by 0 bases and J by 0 bases, with 9 bases between the two germline ends. The germline CDR1 and CDR2 sequences are SGHDT and YYEEEE. CDR3 bases: TGTGCCAGCAGCTTGGAAGGGATTCCTAACTATGGCTACACCTTC. The encoded protein is CASSLEGIPNYGYTF.

This clone appeared once. The chain has TRBV6-5 and TRBJ1-5; D not certain. The germline V gene encodes CDR1 MNHEY and CDR2 SVGAGI. Trimming shortened V by 8 bases and J by 2 bases, and 7 bases separated the two germline ends. The CDR3 runs 12 residues. CDR3 protein: CASGVRNQPQHF. As DNA, the CDR3 is TGTGCCAGCGGGGTCCGCAATCAGCCCCAGCATTTT.

In this sample, this clone turned up once. The chain is built from TRBV25-1 and TRBJ2-7, with D unresolved. Germline values: CDR1 MGHDK, CDR2 SYGVNS. CDR3 length equals 13 residues. The V end was cut by 2 bases, the J end by 3 bases, with 8 bases between. The CDR3: CASSEGRGYEQYF. CDR3 coding DNA: TGTGCCAGCAGTGAAGGGCGCGGCTACGAGCAGTACTTC.

The V and J genes are TRBV15 and TRBJ2-1, with 7 bases that match TRBD2. The CDR3 is made up of 14 amino acids. CDR1 LNHNV and CDR2 YYDKDF come from the germline V gene (reference sequence). The V gene end was trimmed by 1 base and the J gene end by 7 bases; junction bases not matched to a gene: 4. This chain's CDR3 is CATSRGSSGNEQFF. CDR3 DNA: TGTGCCACCAGCAGAGGCAGTAGCGGGAATGAGCAGTTCTTC.

The chain is built from TRBV5-1 and TRBJ2-7, with D unclear. Germline-derived CDR1 and CDR2 are SGHRS and YFSETQ. CDR3 length equals 15 residues. Trimming removed 0 bases from V and 7 bases from J, with 17 bases in between. The CDR3 loop reads CASSLEVGYLREQYF. CDR3 bases: TGCGCCAGCAGCTTGGAGGTAGGGTATCTACGAGAGCAGTACTTC.

This chain connects TRBV27 to TRBJ1-4, with 7 bases matching TRBD1. Germline CDR1 is MNHEY and CDR2 is SMNVEV (reference sequence). CDR3 length: 18 residues. Trimming removed 1 base from V and 8 bases from J; junction bases left unmatched: 16. CDR3 loop: CASSLLHSPGTVREKLFF. The CDR3 bases are TGTGCCAGCAGTTTATTGCACTCCCCCGGGACAGTTCGGGAAAAACTGTTTTTT.

The rearrangement joins TRBV12-3 or TRBV12-4 to TRBJ1-1; D gene uncertain. The CDR3 loop spans 12 amino acids. V shed 3 bases and J shed 4 bases, with 6 bases lying between them. DNA of the CDR3: TGTGCCAGCAGTTTGGTGGCCACTGAAGCTTTCTTT. Its translation: CASSLVATEAFF.

The rearrangement uses TRBV6-5 and TRBJ1-1, with D perhaps matching TRBD1 (6 bases). Germline V gives CDR1 MNHEY, CDR2 SVGAGI. This CDR3 region has 15 residues. V was shortened by 6 bases and J by 3 bases, with 17 bases between the two germline ends. The CDR3 region is CASRRGSYTDTEAFF. The DNA of the CDR3 is TGTGCCAGCAGAAGGGGGTCGTATACTGACACTGAAGCTTTCTTT.

The J gene is TRBJ1-5, the V gene TRBV15; 8 bases line up with TRBD1. After removal of 3 bases from V and 0 bases from J, the junction contained 7 bases not matched to a gene. Germline CDR1 is LNHNV and CDR2 is YYDKDF (reference sequence). The CDR3 sequence is 17 residues long. Written as DNA, the CDR3 is TGTGCCACCAGCAGGCCCACCAGGGGGCGTAGCAATCAGCCCCAGCATTTT. It translates to CATSRPTRGRSNQPQHF.

CDR3 region: CASSVAGVTEAFF. The CDR3 DNA sequence: TGCGCCAGCAGCGTCGCCGGGGTCACTGAAGCTTTCTTT. V gene TRBV10-2 combines with J gene TRBJ1-1; D is unclear. Germline V lookup: CDR1 WSHSY, CDR2 SAAADI. The V gene lost 6 bases and the J gene lost 4 bases, with 12 bases spanning the gap. CDR3 size: 13 residues.

The V call is TRBV11-3, the J call TRBJ2-1; 8 bases align to TRBD1. The CDR3 spans 15 residues. The germline gives CDR1 SGHNT, CDR2 YENEEA. The trim removed 3 bases at V and 4 bases at J, leaving 5 bases unmatched. CDR3 region: CASSFGQGGYNEQFF. The CDR3 nucleotides read TGTGCCAGCAGCTTTGGACAGGGCGGATACAATGAGCAGTTCTTC.

The chain links TRBV7-9 to TRBJ1-1, with D tentatively TRBD1 (5 bases). The V end was cut by 4 bases, the J end by 0 bases, with 12 bases between. CDR1 is SEHNR and CDR2 is FQNEAQ in the germline V gene (reference sequence). The length of the CDR3 is 15 residues. As DNA, the CDR3 is TGTGCCAGCAGCTGGACGGGGGGGATGAACACTGAAGCTTTCTTT. Residues: CASSWTGGMNTEAFF.

The rearrangement joins TRBV5-4 to TRBJ2-7, with 10 bases matching TRBD2. Trimming took 0 bases from V and 13 from J; bases not matched to a gene: 4. Germline CDR1 and CDR2: SGHNT and YYREEE (reference sequence). This CDR3 has 12 amino acids. The CDR3 loop reads CASSLDGTSVYF. The CDR3, as DNA: TGTGCCAGCAGCTTGGATGGGACTAGCGTATACTTC. Supplemented by reference TRBV5-4 and TRBJ2-7, the full variable domain reads ETGVTQSPTHLIKTRGQQVTLRCSSQSGHNTVSWYQQALGQGPQFIFQYYREEENGRGNFPPRFSGLQFPNYSSELNVNALELDDSALYLCASSLDGTSVYFGPGTRLTVT.

This clone has just one count. This chain links TRBV7-9 with TRBJ1-6; the D gene is possibly TRBD1 (5 bases). The CDR3 is made up of 16 amino acids. Germline V CDR1 and CDR2: SEHNR, FQNEAQ (reference sequence). Trimming cost V 5 bases and J 7 bases, with 18 bases left between them. The CDR3 sequence is CASSQPWDGGNSPLHF. CDR3 nucleotides: TGTGCCAGCAGCCAGCCTTGGGACGGCGGGAATTCACCCCTCCACTTT.

The chain has TRBV6-5 and TRBJ2-3, with D unclear. The CDR3 is made up of 13 amino acids. The V gene lost 4 bases and the J gene lost 3 bases, with 8 bases spanning the gap. CDR1 and CDR2 (germline): MNHEY, SVGAGI. CDR3 residues: CASSSLATDTQYF. In nucleotides, the CDR3 is TGTGCCAGCAGTTCCCTCGCTACAGATACGCAGTATTTT.

The V call is TRBV14, the J call TRBJ2-7; D ambiguous. V gave up 4 bases and J gave up 5 bases, with 21 bases separating them. This CDR3 contains 16 residues. The germline gives CDR1 SGHDN, CDR2 FVKESK. The CDR3 DNA is TGTGCCAGCAGCCGCCAAAATCCTATTTGGACGGACGAGCAGTACTTC. This sequence encodes CASSRQNPIWTDEQYF.

The chain is built from TRBV27 and TRBJ1-1, with D possibly matching TRBD1 (5 bases). This CDR3 spans 18 amino acids. CDR1 and CDR2 (germline): MNHEY, SMNVEV (reference sequence). The V gene lost 4 bases and the J gene lost 1 base, with 22 bases spanning the gap. The CDR3 spells CASSSSNNPGRGNTEAFF. In DNA form, the CDR3 reads TGTGCCAGCAGTTCCTCAAATAACCCAGGAAGGGGGAACACTGAAGCTTTCTTT.

This chain uses TRBV7-2 with TRBJ1-1; 11 nucleotides agree with TRBD1. V lost 5 bases, J lost 4 bases, and 9 bases stayed unmatched. CDR1 is SGHTA and CDR2 is FQGNSA in the germline V gene. The CDR3 consists of 16 residues. In nucleotides, the CDR3 is TGTGCCAGCAGCCCACAAGGACAGGGGGCGAGCACTGAAGCTTTCTTT. It specifies CASSPQGQGASTEAFF. Complete variable domain (other parts from reference TRBV7-2 and TRBJ1-1): GAGVSQSPSNKVTEKGKDVELRCDPISGHTALYWYRQSLGQGLEFLIYFQGNSAPDKSGLPSDRFSAERTGGSVSTLTIQRTQQEDSAVYLCASSPQGQGASTEAFFGQGTRLTVV.